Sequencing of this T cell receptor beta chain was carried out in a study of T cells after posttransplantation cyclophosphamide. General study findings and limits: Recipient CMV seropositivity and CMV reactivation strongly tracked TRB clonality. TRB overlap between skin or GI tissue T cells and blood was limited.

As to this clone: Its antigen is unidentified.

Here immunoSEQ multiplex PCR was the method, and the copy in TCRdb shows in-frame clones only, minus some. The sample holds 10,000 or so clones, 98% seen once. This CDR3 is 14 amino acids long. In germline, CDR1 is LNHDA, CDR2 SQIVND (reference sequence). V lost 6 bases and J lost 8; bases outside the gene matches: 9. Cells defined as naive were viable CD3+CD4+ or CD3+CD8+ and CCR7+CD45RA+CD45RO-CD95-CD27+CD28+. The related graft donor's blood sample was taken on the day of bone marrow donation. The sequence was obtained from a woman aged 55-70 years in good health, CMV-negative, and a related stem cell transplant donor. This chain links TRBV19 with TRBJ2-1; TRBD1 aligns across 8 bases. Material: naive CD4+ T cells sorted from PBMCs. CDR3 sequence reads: CASRKMDREHEQFF. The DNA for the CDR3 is TGTGCCAGTAGAAAAATGGACAGGGAGCATGAGCAGTTCTTC.